This is a list of T cell receptor beta chains from one sample in a study of blood T cell repertoires in COVID-19. The assay was immunoSEQ multiplex PCR, and TCRdb's table has in-frame clones only and misses some. The repertoire includes approximately 100,000 clones, around 85% of them detected once, and approximately 1.8% sits in the top ten. The source material was peripheral blood. These receptors originate from a woman in her 70s with active or convalescent COVID-19. Both conserved end residues are part of each CDR3. D genes are given only for firm matches. Only some rows state a clone size, as once, few, many or a class for expanded clones.

>TRBJ1-2|-|-|TRBV7-2
CASSFAHSLYGYTF
TGTGCCAGCAGCTTCGCCCACTCGCTCTATGGCTACACCTTC
>TRBJ1-4|-|TRBD1|TRBV5-1
CASSPQGRDEKLFF
TGCGCCAGCAGCCCACAGGGGAGAGATGAAAAACTGTTTTTT
>TRBJ2-7|-|-|TRBV19
CASSIDGNRYEQYF
TGTGCCAGTAGTATCGACGGGAACCGCTACGAGCAGTACTTC
>TRBJ2-2|-|-|TRBV9
CASSGGGFGELFF
TGTGCCAGCAGCGGAGGGGGTTTCGGGGAGCTGTTTTTT
>TRBJ2-7|-|-|TRBV30
CAWTQDIEQYF
TGTGCCTGGACGCAGGACATCGAGCAGTACTTC
>TRBJ2-5|-|TRBD2|TRBV7-9
CASSLPYGTSGGDQETQYF
TGTGCCAGCAGCTTACCGTACGGCACTAGCGGGGGTGATCAAGAGACCCAGTACTTC
>TRBJ2-2|-|TRBD2|TRBV7-2
CASSQSGGGGELFF
TGTGCCAGCAGCCAGAGCGGGGGCGGCGGGGAGCTGTTTTTT
>TRBJ1-6|-|-|TRBV28
CASSFGGGYNSPLHF
TGTGCCAGCAGTTTTGGGGGGGGGTATAATTCACCCCTCCACTTT
>TRBJ2-7|few|-|TRBV21-1
CASSKGPRDRGPYEQYF
TGTGCCAGCAGCAAAGGACCCCGGGACAGGGGGCCCTACGAGCAGTACTTC
>TRBJ1-4|-|-|TRBV5-1
CASSLGEAATNEKLFF
TGCGCCAGCAGCTTAGGGGAGGCTGCAACTAATGAAAAACTGTTTTTT
>TRBJ2-3|-|-|TRBV5-1
CASSLFLSTDTQYF
TGCGCCAGCAGCTTGTTTCTAAGCACAGATACGCAGTATTTT
>TRBJ2-5|-|TRBD2|TRBV30
CAWSPLAGGQETQYF
TGTGCCTGGAGTCCTCTAGCGGGAGGCCAAGAGACCCAGTACTTC
>TRBJ2-2|-|-|TRBV9
CASSDAPKGELFF
TGTGCCAGCAGCGATGCCCCTAAGGGGGAGCTGTTTTTT